Listed below are T cell receptor beta chains from one sample, sequenced in a study of blood T cell repertoires in COVID-19. The assay was immunoSEQ multiplex PCR, and TCRdb's table has in-frame clones only and misses some. The sample lists some 150,000 clones; around 83% were seen once. Sequencing was carried out using PBMCs or T cells enriched from blood (not recorded which). The receptors were sampled from a woman in her forties or fifties in a cohort exposed to, infected with or recovered from COVID-19 (not recorded which). Each CDR3 is given with its conserved first and last residue. A D gene is named only where the DNA matches it firmly. For some rows the clone size is stated as once, few or many, or as a class when expanded; others skip it.

V gene: TRBV24-1
clone size: .
D gene: TRBD2
J gene: TRBJ2-3
CDR3 protein: CATSDVAGGATDTQYF
CDR3 DNA: TGTGCCACCAGTGATGTAGCGGGGGGTGCAACAGATACGCAGTATTTT

V gene: TRBV19
clone size: .
D gene: .
J gene: TRBJ2-1
CDR3 protein: CASSNEVRRDEQFF
CDR3 DNA: TGTGCCAGTAGTAATGAGGTGCGGAGAGATGAGCAGTTCTTC

V gene: TRBV29-1
clone size: .
D gene: TRBD2
J gene: TRBJ2-5
CDR3 protein: CSMRGDQETQYF
CDR3 DNA: TGCAGCATGCGGGGGGACCAAGAGACCCAGTACTTC

V gene: TRBV5-1
clone size: .
D gene: .
J gene: TRBJ1-3
CDR3 protein: CASSLGPYSGNTIYF
CDR3 DNA: TGCGCCAGCAGCTTGGGGCCGTACTCTGGAAACACCATATATTTT

V gene: TRBV28
clone size: .
D gene: .
J gene: TRBJ1-4
CDR3 protein: CASSFQGSITATNEKLFF
CDR3 DNA: TGTGCCAGCAGTTTCCAGGGTTCAATAACCGCAACTAATGAAAAACTGTTTTTT

V gene: TRBV19
clone size: .
D gene: TRBD2
J gene: TRBJ2-1
CDR3 protein: CASSYGSGSYNEQFF
CDR3 DNA: TGTGCCAGTAGTTATGGTAGCGGGAGCTACAATGAGCAGTTCTTC

V gene: TRBV28
clone size: .
D gene: .
J gene: TRBJ1-1
CDR3 protein: CASRESGGNTEAFF
CDR3 DNA: TGTGCCAGCAGGGAGTCAGGAGGGAACACTGAAGCTTTCTTT

V gene: TRBV18
clone size: few
D gene: TRBD1
J gene: TRBJ2-2
CDR3 protein: CASSPGQGASTGELFF
CDR3 DNA: TGTGCCAGCTCACCGGGACAGGGGGCGAGCACCGGGGAGCTGTTTTTT

V gene: TRBV3-1/TRBV3-2
clone size: .
D gene: .
J gene: TRBJ1-5
CDR3 protein: CASSQGIEPQPQHF
CDR3 DNA: TGTGCCAGCAGCCAAGGTATCGAGCCTCAGCCCCAGCATTTT

V gene: TRBV7-7
clone size: .
D gene: .
J gene: TRBJ2-5
CDR3 protein: CASSLPGVAETQYF
CDR3 DNA: TGTGCTAGCAGCTTACCAGGGGTTGCGGAGACCCAGTACTTC

V gene: TRBV11-2
clone size: .
D gene: .
J gene: TRBJ2-7
CDR3 protein: CASSRTTYEQYF
CDR3 DNA: TGTGCCAGCAGCAGGACTACCTACGAGCAGTACTTC

V gene: TRBV5-1
clone size: .
D gene: .
J gene: TRBJ1-2
CDR3 protein: CASSIQQGTSYGYTF
CDR3 DNA: TGCGCCAGCAGCATACAGCAGGGGACGTCCTATGGCTACACCTTC

V gene: TRBV24-1
clone size: .
D gene: TRBD2
J gene: TRBJ2-7
CDR3 protein: CATSAAGGGYEQYF
CDR3 DNA: TGTGCCACCAGTGCCGCGGGAGGAGGGTACGAGCAGTACTTC

V gene: TRBV5-4
clone size: .
D gene: TRBD1
J gene: TRBJ1-3
CDR3 protein: CASSLRQGNSGNTIYF
CDR3 DNA: TGTGCCAGCAGCTTGCGACAGGGCAACTCTGGAAACACCATATATTTT

V gene: TRBV3-1/TRBV3-2
clone size: .
D gene: .
J gene: TRBJ2-7
CDR3 protein: CASSNRDLGFGQYF
CDR3 DNA: TGTGCCAGCAGCAACCGGGATCTTGGGTTTGGGCAGTACTTC

V gene: TRBV4-1
clone size: .
D gene: .
J gene: TRBJ1-4
CDR3 protein: CASSQELSTNEKLFF
CDR3 DNA: TGCGCCAGCAGCCAGGAACTATCAACTAATGAAAAACTGTTTTTT

V gene: TRBV5-4
clone size: .
D gene: TRBD1
J gene: TRBJ2-7
CDR3 protein: CASSLGGTGGYEQYF
CDR3 DNA: TGTGCCAGCAGCTTGGGCGGGACAGGGGGCTACGAGCAGTACTTC

V gene: TRBV27
clone size: .
D gene: TRBD1
J gene: TRBJ1-3
CDR3 protein: CASSDRGSGNTIYF
CDR3 DNA: TGTGCCAGCAGTGACAGGGGAAGTGGAAACACCATATATTTT

V gene: TRBV19
clone size: .
D gene: .
J gene: TRBJ1-5
CDR3 protein: CASSIMGQLSNQPQHF
CDR3 DNA: TGTGCCAGTAGTATTATGGGACAATTAAGCAATCAGCCCCAGCATTTT

V gene: TRBV7-6
clone size: once
D gene: TRBD2
J gene: TRBJ2-5
CDR3 protein: CASSLSSGRIQETQYF
CDR3 DNA: TGTGCCAGCAGCTTAAGTAGCGGGAGGATTCAAGAGACCCAGTACTTC

V gene: TRBV7-2
clone size: .
D gene: TRBD1
J gene: TRBJ1-5
CDR3 protein: CASSLKREGATSNQPQHF
CDR3 DNA: TGTGCCAGCAGCTTAAAAAGAGAGGGGGCTACAAGCAATCAGCCCCAGCATTTT

V gene: TRBV18
clone size: .
D gene: TRBD1
J gene: TRBJ1-2
CDR3 protein: CASSPPDRVGYGYTF
CDR3 DNA: TGTGCCAGCTCACCCCCGGACAGGGTGGGCTATGGCTACACCTTC

V gene: TRBV25-1
clone size: .
D gene: TRBD1
J gene: TRBJ1-1
CDR3 protein: CASSWDGTGFQAFF
CDR3 DNA: TGTGCCAGCTCATGGGACGGGACAGGGTTTCAAGCTTTCTTT

V gene: TRBV12-3/TRBV12-4
clone size: .
D gene: .
J gene: TRBJ2-1
CDR3 protein: CASGTVYNEQFF
CDR3 DNA: TGTGCCAGCGGGACTGTGTACAATGAGCAGTTCTTC

V gene: TRBV5-6
clone size: .
D gene: TRBD1
J gene: TRBJ2-6
CDR3 protein: CASTILGGTGPGGANVLTF
CDR3 DNA: TGTGCCAGCACCATCCTGGGGGGGACAGGGCCCGGTGGGGCCAACGTCCTGACTTTC

V gene: TRBV4-3
clone size: .
D gene: TRBD1
J gene: TRBJ1-2
CDR3 protein: CASSQATGASYGYTF
CDR3 DNA: TGCGCCAGCAGCCAAGCGACAGGGGCTAGCTATGGCTACACCTTC

V gene: TRBV10-1
clone size: .
D gene: TRBD1
J gene: TRBJ2-5
CDR3 protein: CASSERGLREETQYF
CDR3 DNA: TGCGCCAGCAGTGAAAGGGGGCTACGCGAGGAGACCCAGTACTTC

V gene: TRBV27
clone size: .
D gene: .
J gene: TRBJ1-6
CDR3 protein: CASSLWGVHNSPLHF
CDR3 DNA: TGTGCCAGCAGTTTATGGGGAGTGCATAATTCACCCCTCCACTTT

V gene: TRBV5-5
clone size: .
D gene: TRBD2
J gene: TRBJ2-5
CDR3 protein: CASSHRGGGETQYF
CDR3 DNA: TGTGCCAGCAGCCACCGTGGGGGGGGAGAGACCCAGTACTTC

V gene: TRBV24-1
clone size: .
D gene: TRBD1
J gene: TRBJ2-7
CDR3 protein: CATSGPGGEQYF
CDR3 DNA: TGTGCCACCAGTGGCCCAGGGGGCGAGCAGTACTTC

V gene: TRBV21-1
clone size: .
D gene: .
J gene: TRBJ2-3
CDR3 protein: CASSKRGGTTTDTQYF
CDR3 DNA: TGTGCCAGCAGCAAACGCGGGGGAACTACCACAGATACGCAGTATTTT

V gene: TRBV29-1
clone size: .
D gene: .
J gene: TRBJ2-7
CDR3 protein: CSVEQGSYEQYF
CDR3 DNA: TGCAGCGTTGAGCAGGGTTCCTACGAGCAGTACTTC

V gene: TRBV28
clone size: .
D gene: TRBD1
J gene: TRBJ2-2
CDR3 protein: CASGTGGRVGELFF
CDR3 DNA: TGTGCCAGCGGGACAGGGGGCCGGGTGGGGGAGCTGTTTTTT

V gene: TRBV6-5
clone size: .
D gene: .
J gene: TRBJ2-3
CDR3 protein: CASSRGTDTQYF
CDR3 DNA: TGTGCCAGCAGTCGGGGCACAGATACGCAGTATTTT

V gene: TRBV18
clone size: .
D gene: TRBD2
J gene: TRBJ2-3
CDR3 protein: CASSQLSGVGTDTQYF
CDR3 DNA: TGTGCCAGCTCACAACTGAGCGGGGTCGGCACAGATACGCAGTATTTT

V gene: TRBV5-4
clone size: .
D gene: .
J gene: TRBJ2-3
CDR3 protein: CASSSRGSFTDTQYF
CDR3 DNA: TGTGCCAGCAGCTCGCGGGGTTCTTTCACAGATACGCAGTATTTT

V gene: TRBV18
clone size: .
D gene: .
J gene: TRBJ1-6
CDR3 protein: CASSREGSSYNSPLHF
CDR3 DNA: TGTGCCAGCTCACGGGAAGGGAGCTCCTATAATTCACCCCTCCACTTT

V gene: TRBV7-2
clone size: .
D gene: .
J gene: TRBJ1-1
CDR3 protein: CASSYRNTEAFF
CDR3 DNA: TGTGCCAGCAGCTATAGGAACACTGAAGCTTTCTTT

V gene: TRBV9
clone size: .
D gene: .
J gene: TRBJ1-2
CDR3 protein: CASSVGPGNREPYGYTF
CDR3 DNA: TGTGCCAGCAGCGTAGGGCCGGGAAACAGGGAGCCCTATGGCTACACCTTC

V gene: TRBV30
clone size: .
D gene: .
J gene: TRBJ1-2
CDR3 protein: CAWSASPPGIPNYGYTF
CDR3 DNA: TGTGCCTGGAGTGCGAGCCCTCCGGGGATCCCTAACTATGGCTACACCTTC

V gene: TRBV19
clone size: .
D gene: TRBD1
J gene: TRBJ1-2
CDR3 protein: CASSEDRGYDYGYTF
CDR3 DNA: TGTGCCAGTAGTGAGGACAGGGGTTACGACTATGGCTACACCTTC

V gene: TRBV5-1
clone size: .
D gene: .
J gene: TRBJ2-4
CDR3 protein: CASSKNRGGDIQYF
CDR3 DNA: TGCGCCAGCAGCAAGAACAGGGGAGGTGACATTCAGTACTTC

V gene: TRBV6-5
clone size: .
D gene: TRBD1
J gene: TRBJ1-4
CDR3 protein: CASRAGGRSNEKLFF
CDR3 DNA: TGTGCCAGCAGAGCAGGGGGCAGGTCTAATGAAAAACTGTTTTTT

V gene: TRBV18
clone size: .
D gene: .
J gene: TRBJ2-2
CDR3 protein: CASSKGANTGELFF
CDR3 DNA: TGTGCCAGCTCGAAGGGAGCTAACACCGGGGAGCTGTTTTTT

V gene: TRBV7-8
clone size: .
D gene: TRBD1
J gene: TRBJ1-2
CDR3 protein: CASSLVQGDYGYTF
CDR3 DNA: TGTGCCAGCAGCTTAGTACAGGGGGACTATGGCTACACCTTC

V gene: TRBV19
clone size: .
D gene: TRBD1
J gene: TRBJ2-7
CDR3 protein: CASSMVPGTDYEQYF
CDR3 DNA: TGTGCCAGTAGTATGGTACCCGGGACAGACTACGAGCAGTACTTC

V gene: TRBV19
clone size: .
D gene: .
J gene: TRBJ2-7
CDR3 protein: CASSPRETSYEQYF
CDR3 DNA: TGTGCCAGTAGTCCTCGGGAGACGAGCTACGAGCAGTACTTC

V gene: TRBV21-1
clone size: .
D gene: .
J gene: TRBJ2-7
CDR3 protein: CASLGGFGEQYF
CDR3 DNA: TGTGCCAGCCTGGGAGGGTTTGGCGAGCAGTACTTC

V gene: TRBV18
clone size: .
D gene: .
J gene: TRBJ1-4
CDR3 protein: CASSPSEGRGNEKLFF
CDR3 DNA: TGTGCCAGCTCGCCTTCTGAAGGCAGGGGTAATGAAAAACTGTTTTTT

V gene: TRBV7-2
clone size: .
D gene: .
J gene: TRBJ2-2
CDR3 protein: CASSPVATPTGELFF
CDR3 DNA: TGTGCCAGCAGCCCTGTGGCGACTCCAACCGGGGAGCTGTTTTTT

V gene: TRBV3-1/TRBV3-2
clone size: .
D gene: .
J gene: TRBJ1-4
CDR3 protein: CASSPAGPKEKLFF
CDR3 DNA: TGTGCCAGCAGCCCGGCGGGACCAAAGGAAAAACTGTTTTTT

V gene: TRBV28
clone size: once
D gene: .
J gene: TRBJ2-7
CDR3 protein: CASSPGTLGAYEQYF
CDR3 DNA: TGTGCCAGCAGTCCCGGGACACTTGGCGCCTACGAGCAGTACTTC

V gene: TRBV9
clone size: .
D gene: TRBD1
J gene: TRBJ2-7
CDR3 protein: CASSLGGQGVSEQYF
CDR3 DNA: TGTGCCAGCAGCCTCGGGGGACAGGGGGTCTCCGAGCAGTACTTC